This T cell receptor beta chain was identified during a study of T cell changes during pregnancy in multiple sclerosis. Per the germline V gene, CDR1 is SQVTM and CDR2 is ANQGSEA. CDR3 length equals 14 residues. V was shortened by 5 bases and J by 1 base, with 14 bases between the two germline ends. Using immunoSEQ multiplex PCR, the repertoire was profiled, and TCRdb retains in-frame clones only, with some absent. This table holds about 59,000 clones, around nine tenths found once. The sequencing input was peripheral blood from another person, used as feeder cells. The receptor was derived from a human donor whose cells served as feeder cells for cultures in a pregnancy study. The rearrangement links TRBV29-1 to TRBJ1-1, with TRBD1 as a possible D gene (6 bases). CDR3 protein: CSVHPGHKNTEAFF. The CDR3 DNA sequence: TGCAGCGTTCACCCGGGACATAAGAACACTGAAGCTTTCTTT.